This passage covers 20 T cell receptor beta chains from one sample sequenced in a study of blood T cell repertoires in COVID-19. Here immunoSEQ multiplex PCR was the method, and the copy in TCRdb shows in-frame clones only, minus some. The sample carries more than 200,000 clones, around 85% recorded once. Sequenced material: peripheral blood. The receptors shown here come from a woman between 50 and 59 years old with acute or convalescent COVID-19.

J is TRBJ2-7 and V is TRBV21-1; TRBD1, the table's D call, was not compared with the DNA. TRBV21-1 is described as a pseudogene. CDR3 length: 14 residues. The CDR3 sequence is CASSHLGQGWEQYF. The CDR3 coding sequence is TGTGCCAGCAGCCATCTGGGACAGGGTTGGGAGCAGTACTTC.

The CDR3 DNA reads TGCGCCAGCAGCTTGCTAGCGGGATTCCAAGAGACCCAGTACTTC. Its protein product is CASSLLAGFQETQYF. The V and J genes are TRBV5-1 and TRBJ2-5; 9 nucleotides line up with TRBD2. The trim removed 1 base at V and 1 base at J, leaving 2 bases unmatched. Germline CDR1 reads SGHRS; CDR2 reads YFSETQ. The CDR3 is 15 amino acids.

Written as DNA, the CDR3 is TGTGCCAGCAGCTTTACAGGGATGGGCACTGAAGCTTTCTTT. Its protein is CASSFTGMGTEAFF. The chain combines TRBV7-9 with TRBJ1-1; TRBD1 might be the D (6 bases). The CDR3 totals 14 residues. Trimming removed 3 bases at V and 4 bases at J, with 12 bases between. Germline CDR1 and CDR2: SEHNR and FQNEAQ (reference sequence).

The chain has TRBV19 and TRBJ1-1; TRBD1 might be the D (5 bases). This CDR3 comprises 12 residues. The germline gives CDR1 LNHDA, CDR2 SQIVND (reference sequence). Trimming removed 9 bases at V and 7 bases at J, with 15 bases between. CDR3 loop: CASLRQPREAFF. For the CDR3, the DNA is TGTGCCAGCCTCCGACAGCCCCGTGAAGCTTTCTTT.

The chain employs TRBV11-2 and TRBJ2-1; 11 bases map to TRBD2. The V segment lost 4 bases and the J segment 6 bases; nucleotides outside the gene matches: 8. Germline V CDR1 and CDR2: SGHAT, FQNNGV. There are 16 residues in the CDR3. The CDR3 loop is CASSSATSGGSNEQFF. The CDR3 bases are TGTGCCAGCAGCTCCGCCACTAGCGGGGGTAGCAATGAGCAGTTCTTC.

The CDR3 region is CASSPWTGGTGELFF. CDR3 nucleotide sequence: TGTGCCAGCAGCCCCTGGACAGGGGGCACCGGGGAGCTGTTTTTT. The gene calls are TRBV7-2 and TRBJ2-2, with 10 nucleotides matching TRBD1. With 5 bases clipped from V and 4 bases from J, the junction kept 4 bases outside the gene matches. This CDR3 is built from 15 residues. Germline V gene sequence: CDR1 SGHTA, CDR2 FQGNSA.

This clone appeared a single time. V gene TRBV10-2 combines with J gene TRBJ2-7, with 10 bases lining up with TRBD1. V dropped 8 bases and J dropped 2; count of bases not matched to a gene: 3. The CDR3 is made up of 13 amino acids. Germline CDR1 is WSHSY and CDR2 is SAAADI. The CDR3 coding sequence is TGCGCCAGCGCCGGGACAGGGGCCTACGAGCAGTACTTC. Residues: CASAGTGAYEQYF.

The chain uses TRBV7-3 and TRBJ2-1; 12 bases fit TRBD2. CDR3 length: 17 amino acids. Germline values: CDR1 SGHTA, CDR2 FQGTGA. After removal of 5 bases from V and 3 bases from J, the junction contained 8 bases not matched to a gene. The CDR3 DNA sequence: TGTGCCAGCAGCCCAACTAGCGGGGGGCGCCACTACAATGAGCAGTTCTTC. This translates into CASSPTSGGRHYNEQFF.

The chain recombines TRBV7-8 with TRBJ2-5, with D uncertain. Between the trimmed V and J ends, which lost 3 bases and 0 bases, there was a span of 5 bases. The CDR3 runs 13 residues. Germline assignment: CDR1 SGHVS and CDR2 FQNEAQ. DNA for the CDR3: TGTGCCAGCAGCTTTTCAGACCAAGAGACCCAGTACTTC. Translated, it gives CASSFSDQETQYF. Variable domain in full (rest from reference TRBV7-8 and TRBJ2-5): GAGVSQSPRYKVAKRGQDVALRCDPISGHVSLFWYQQALGQGPEFLTYFQNEAQLDKSGLPSDRFFAERPEGSVSTLKIQRTQQEDSAVYLCASSFSDQETQYFGPGTRLLVL.

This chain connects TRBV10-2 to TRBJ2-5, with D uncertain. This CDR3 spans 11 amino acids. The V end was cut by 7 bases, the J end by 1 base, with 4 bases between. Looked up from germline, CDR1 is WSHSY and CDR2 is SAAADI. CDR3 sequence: CASKAQETQYF. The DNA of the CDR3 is TGCGCCAGCAAAGCCCAAGAGACCCAGTACTTC.

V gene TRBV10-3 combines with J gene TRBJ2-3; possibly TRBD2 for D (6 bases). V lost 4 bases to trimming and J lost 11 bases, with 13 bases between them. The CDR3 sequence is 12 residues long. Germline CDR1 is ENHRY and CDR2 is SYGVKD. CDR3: CAISALVGGQYF. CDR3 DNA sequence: TGTGCCATCAGTGCCCTAGTGGGGGGGCAGTATTTT.

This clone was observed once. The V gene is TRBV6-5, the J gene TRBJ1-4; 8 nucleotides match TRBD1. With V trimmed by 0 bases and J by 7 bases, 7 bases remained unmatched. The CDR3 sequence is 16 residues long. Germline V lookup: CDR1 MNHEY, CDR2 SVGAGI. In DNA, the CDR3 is TGTGCCAGCAGTTACTCTGTGACAGGGGTGGGTGAAAAACTGTTTTTT. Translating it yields CASSYSVTGVGEKLFF.

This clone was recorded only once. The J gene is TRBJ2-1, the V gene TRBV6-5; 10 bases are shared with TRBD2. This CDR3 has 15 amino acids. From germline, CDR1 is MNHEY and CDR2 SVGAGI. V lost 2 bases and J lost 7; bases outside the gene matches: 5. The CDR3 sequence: CASSYGLAGVNEQFF. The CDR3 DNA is TGTGCCAGCAGTTACGGGCTAGCGGGAGTTAATGAGCAGTTCTTC.

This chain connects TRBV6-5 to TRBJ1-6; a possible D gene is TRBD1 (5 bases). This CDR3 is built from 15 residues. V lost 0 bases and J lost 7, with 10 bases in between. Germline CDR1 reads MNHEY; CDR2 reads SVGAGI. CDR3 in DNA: TGTGCCAGCAGTTACTCTGGCAGGGAAAATTCACCCCTCCACTTT. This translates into CASSYSGRENSPLHF.

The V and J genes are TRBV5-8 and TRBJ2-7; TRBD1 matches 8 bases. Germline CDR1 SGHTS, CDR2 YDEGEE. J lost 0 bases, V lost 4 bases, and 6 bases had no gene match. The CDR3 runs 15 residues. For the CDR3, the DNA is TGTGCCAGCAGCCACCAGGGGGCAGGCTCCTACGAGCAGTACTTC. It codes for CASSHQGAGSYEQYF.

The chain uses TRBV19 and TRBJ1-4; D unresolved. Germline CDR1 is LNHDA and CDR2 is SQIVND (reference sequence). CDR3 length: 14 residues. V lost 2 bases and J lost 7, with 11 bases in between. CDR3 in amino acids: CASSIRIEGEKLFF. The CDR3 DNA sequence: TGTGCCAGTAGTATACGGATTGAGGGTGAAAAACTGTTTTTT.

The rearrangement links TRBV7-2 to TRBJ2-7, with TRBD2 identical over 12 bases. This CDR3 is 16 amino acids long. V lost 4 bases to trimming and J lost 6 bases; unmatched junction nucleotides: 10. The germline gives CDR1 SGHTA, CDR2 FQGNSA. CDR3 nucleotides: TGTGCCAGCAGCTCTTTGACTAGCGGGAGTGTAGGCGAGCAGTACTTC. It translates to CASSSLTSGSVGEQYF.

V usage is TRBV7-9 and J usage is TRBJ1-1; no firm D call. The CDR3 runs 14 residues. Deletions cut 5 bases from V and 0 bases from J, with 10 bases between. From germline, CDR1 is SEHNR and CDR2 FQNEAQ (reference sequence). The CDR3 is CASSPEGMNTEAFF. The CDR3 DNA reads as TGTGCCAGCAGCCCAGAGGGCATGAACACTGAAGCTTTCTTT.

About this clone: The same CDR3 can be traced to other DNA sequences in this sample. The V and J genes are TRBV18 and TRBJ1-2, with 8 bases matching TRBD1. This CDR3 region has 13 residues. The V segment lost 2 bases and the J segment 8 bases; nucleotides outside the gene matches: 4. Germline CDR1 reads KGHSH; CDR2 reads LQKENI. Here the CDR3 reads CASSPGTGEGYTF. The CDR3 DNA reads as TGTGCCAGCTCACCAGGGACAGGCGAGGGCTACACCTTC.

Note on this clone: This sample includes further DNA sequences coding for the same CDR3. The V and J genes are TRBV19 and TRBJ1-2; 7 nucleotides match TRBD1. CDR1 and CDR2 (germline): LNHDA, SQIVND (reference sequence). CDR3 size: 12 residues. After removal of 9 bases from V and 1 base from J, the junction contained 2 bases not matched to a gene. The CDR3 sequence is CASRQGNYGYTF. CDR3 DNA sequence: TGTGCCAGCCGACAGGGTAACTATGGCTACACCTTC.